This entry features one T cell receptor (beta chain) sequence. The entry originates in a study of blood T cell repertoires in COVID-19. In the study overall: Both acute and convalescent COVID-19 samples were obtained from the United States, Italy and Spain.

Generated by immunoSEQ multiplex PCR, the TCRdb table keeps only in-frame clones and is missing some. The sample shows some 160,000 clones, just over 90% of them seen only once. CDR1 and CDR2 from the germline V gene are MNHNY and SVGAGI (reference sequence). V gave up 3 bases and J gave up 5 bases, with 13 bases separating them. The CDR3 is 14 amino acids. Sequencing input: peripheral blood. The chain links TRBV6-6 to TRBJ2-5; possible D gene TRBD1, 5 bases. This clonotype originated in a man aged 18 to 35 with COVID-19, enrolled during active disease. DNA of the CDR3: TGTGCCAGCAGTTATGTCTGGGGCGTCGAGACCCAGTACTTC. This gives the protein CASSYVWGVETQYF.